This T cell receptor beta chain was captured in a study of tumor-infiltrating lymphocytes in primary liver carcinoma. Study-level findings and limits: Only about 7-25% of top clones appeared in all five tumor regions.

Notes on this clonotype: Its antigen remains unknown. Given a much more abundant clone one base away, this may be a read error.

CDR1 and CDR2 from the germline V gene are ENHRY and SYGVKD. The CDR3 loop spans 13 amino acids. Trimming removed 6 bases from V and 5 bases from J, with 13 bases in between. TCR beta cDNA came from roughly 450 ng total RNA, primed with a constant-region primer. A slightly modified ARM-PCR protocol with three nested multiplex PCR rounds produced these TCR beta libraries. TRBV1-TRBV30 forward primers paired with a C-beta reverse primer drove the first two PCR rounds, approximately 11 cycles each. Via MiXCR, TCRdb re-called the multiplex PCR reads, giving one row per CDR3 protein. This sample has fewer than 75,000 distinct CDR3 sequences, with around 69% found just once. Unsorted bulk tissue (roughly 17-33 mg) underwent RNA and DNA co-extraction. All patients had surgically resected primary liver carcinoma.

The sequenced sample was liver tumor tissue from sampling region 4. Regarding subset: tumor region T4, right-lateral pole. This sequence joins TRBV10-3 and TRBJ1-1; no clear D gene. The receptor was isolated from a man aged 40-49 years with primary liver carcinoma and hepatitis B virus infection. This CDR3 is CAISPGEETEAFF. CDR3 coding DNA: TGTGCCATCAGCCCGGGAGAGGAAACTGAAGCTTTCTTT.